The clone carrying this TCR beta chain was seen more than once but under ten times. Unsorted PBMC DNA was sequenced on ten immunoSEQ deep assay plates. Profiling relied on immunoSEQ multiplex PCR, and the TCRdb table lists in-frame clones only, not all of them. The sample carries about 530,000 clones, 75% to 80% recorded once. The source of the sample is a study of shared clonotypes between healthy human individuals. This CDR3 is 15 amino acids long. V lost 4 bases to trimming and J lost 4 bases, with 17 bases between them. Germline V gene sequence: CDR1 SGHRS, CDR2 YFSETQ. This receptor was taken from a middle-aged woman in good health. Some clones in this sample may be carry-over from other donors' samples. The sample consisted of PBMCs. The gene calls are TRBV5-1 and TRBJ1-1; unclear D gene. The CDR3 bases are TGCGCCAGCAGCCCCCCCTTGGGGTCGGGCACTGAAGCTTTCTTT. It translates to CASSPPLGSGTEAFF. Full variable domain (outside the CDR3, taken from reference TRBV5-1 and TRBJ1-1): KAGVTQTPRYLIKTRGQQVTLSCSPISGHRSVSWYQQTPGQGLQFLFEYFSETQRNKGNFPGRFSGRQFSNSRSEMNVSTLELGDSALYLCASSPPLGSGTEAFFGQGTRLTVV.